The 9 T cell receptor beta chains listed next were all sequenced from one sample in a study of immune evolution from preneoplasia to lung adenocarcinoma. Some clones are missing from TCRdb's copy, which holds only in-frame ones; the method was immunoSEQ multiplex PCR. In the table there are roughly 5,000 clones, about four fifths of which are singletons. The material sequenced was FFPE normal lung tissue adjacent to the tumor. The source is a person aged 50 or older with lung adenocarcinoma.

The chain joins TRBV15 to TRBJ2-1, with 10 bases matching TRBD2. The CDR3 spans 17 residues. In germline, CDR1 is LNHNV, CDR2 YYDKDF (reference sequence). Trimming took 6 bases from V and 0 from J; bases not matched to a gene: 8. The CDR3 bases are TGTGCCACCAGTGAGGGGAGACTAGCGGGCTCCTACAATGAGCAGTTCTTC. This encodes CATSEGRLAGSYNEQFF.

A few counts support this clone. This chain uses TRBV28 with TRBJ2-5; 9 bases are a match to TRBD2. This CDR3 is 14 amino acids long. J gave up 5 bases and V 5 bases, and 6 bases lay outside the gene matches. The germline V gene has CDR1 MDHEN and CDR2 SYDVKM. DNA of the CDR3: TGTGCCAGCAGTATGCGGGAGGGCCGGGAGACCCAGTACTTC. Residues: CASSMREGRETQYF.

This chain joins TRBV28 and TRBJ2-7, with D possibly called TRBD1 or TRBD2 (5 bases each). The V end lost 8 bases, the J end lost 3 bases, and 14 bases lay between the germline ends. The CDR3 is made up of 13 amino acids. The germline V gene encodes CDR1 MDHEN and CDR2 SYDVKM. CDR3 nucleotides: TGTGCCAGCGCGACATGGGGGAACTACGAGCAGTACTTC. It codes for CASATWGNYEQYF.

V is TRBV5-1 and J is TRBJ1-1, with a weak D call TRBD1 (6 bases). Germline CDR1 and CDR2: SGHRS and YFSETQ. CDR3 length equals 15 residues. With 0 bases removed from V and 7 bases from J, the gap between germline ends came to 16 bases. The chain's CDR3 is CASSLDRQGRNEAFF. The CDR3 coding sequence is TGCGCCAGCAGCTTGGATCGGCAGGGGAGAAATGAAGCTTTCTTT.

The chain joins TRBV27 to TRBJ2-1, with 8 bases that match TRBD1. Germline CDR1 MNHEY, CDR2 SMNVEV (reference sequence). J gave up 3 bases and V 6 bases, and 13 bases lay outside the gene matches. There are 17 residues in the CDR3. The CDR3 region is CASRFISGQGFYNEQFF. CDR3 DNA sequence: TGTGCCAGCAGATTCATCAGCGGACAGGGTTTCTACAATGAGCAGTTCTTC.

The chain is built from TRBV7-9 and TRBJ2-2, with a possible D match to TRBD2 (5 bases). With 2 bases removed from V and 0 bases from J, the gap between germline ends came to 10 bases. Germline-derived CDR1 and CDR2 are SEHNR and FQNEAQ (reference sequence). The CDR3 extends over 16 amino acids. For the CDR3, the DNA is TGTGCCAGCAGCTTACGGGCGGGCGCGAACACCGGGGAGCTGTTTTTT. Amino acids: CASSLRAGANTGELFF.

The rearrangement links TRBV27 to TRBJ1-1; 8 bases agree with TRBD1. J gave up 6 bases and V 6 bases, and 3 bases lay outside the gene matches. Germline assignment: CDR1 MNHEY and CDR2 SMNVEV (reference sequence). The CDR3 loop spans 12 amino acids. This chain's CDR3 is CASSDRGPEAFF. Here the CDR3 DNA reads TGTGCCAGCAGCGACAGGGGACCTGAAGCTTTCTTT.

The table lists this clone with a count of one. The chain uses TRBV7-8 and TRBJ1-5; D gene unclear. V dropped 4 bases and J dropped 5 bases, with 12 bases sitting between them. The CDR3 has 14 amino acids. Germline CDR1 reads SGHVS; CDR2 reads FQNEAQ. This CDR3 reads CASSSPTGDQPQHF. The DNA for the CDR3 is TGTGCCAGCAGCTCCCCGACTGGGGATCAGCCCCAGCATTTT.

V gene TRBV9 combines with J gene TRBJ2-1; TRBD1 agrees at 7 bases. The junction had 11 bases not matched to a gene; V was cut back by 3 bases and J by 8 bases. The CDR3 is 15 residues long. Germline V gene sequence: CDR1 SGDLS, CDR2 YYNGEE. Here the CDR3 reads CASSALDRAFDEQFF. In DNA form, the CDR3 reads TGTGCCAGCAGCGCTTTAGACAGGGCCTTCGATGAGCAGTTCTTC.